The 4 T cell receptor beta chains below all came from one sample that was sequenced in a study of OX40 agonist ivuxolimab in advanced cancers. Sequencing was performed with immunoSEQ multiplex PCR; in TCRdb, only in-frame clones are kept and a portion is missing. The sample carries over 70,000 clones, approximately 90% recorded once. The source material was CD4+ or CD8+ T cells sorted from blood, sampled in a trial of the OX40 agonist ivuxolimab. All receptors come from an adult with an advanced solid tumor such as melanoma, head and neck, liver or kidney cancer.

The genes are TRBV7-2 and TRBJ2-1; D may be TRBD1 (5 bases). There are 13 residues in the CDR3. The V gene lost 2 bases and the J gene lost 4 bases, with 6 bases spanning the gap. Germline V lookup: CDR1 SGHTA, CDR2 FQGNSA. CDR3 sequence: CASSLQGYNEQFF. As DNA, the CDR3 is TGTGCCAGCAGCTTACAGGGTTACAATGAGCAGTTCTTC.

The rearrangement links TRBV10-3 to TRBJ2-3; tentatively, D is TRBD2 (5 bases). Germline V CDR1 and CDR2: ENHRY, SYGVKD. This CDR3 comprises 15 residues. V shed 0 bases and J shed 5 bases, with 12 bases lying between them. The CDR3 loop is CAISESRAKVDTQYF. The CDR3 DNA reads as TGTGCCATCAGTGAGTCGAGGGCTAAGGTAGATACGCAGTATTTT.

The chain carries TRBV2 and TRBJ2-7; perhaps TRBD1 as D (5 bases). V lost 7 bases and J lost 2, with 15 bases in between. The CDR3 consists of 14 residues. CDR1 SNHLY and CDR2 FYNNEI come from the germline V gene. The CDR3 coding sequence is TGTGCCAGCACAAAGGCTACAGGTCCCTACGAGCAGTACTTC. Its protein is CASTKATGPYEQYF.

The V gene is TRBV28, the J gene TRBJ1-5, with D possibly matching TRBD1 (5 bases). The CDR3 sequence is 11 residues long. Trimming removed 5 bases at V and 11 bases at J, with 10 bases between. Germline V gene data show CDR1 as MDHEN and CDR2 as SYDVKM. The CDR3 reads CASSARGTQHF. Here the CDR3 DNA reads TGTGCCAGCAGTGCCCGGGGGACCCAGCATTTT. Full variable domain (outside the CDR3, taken from reference TRBV28 and TRBJ1-5): DVKVTQSSRYLVKRTGEKVFLECVQDMDHENMFWYRQDPGLGLRLIYFSYDVKMKEKGDIPEGYSVSREKKERFSLILESASTNQTSMYLCASSARGTQHFGDGTRLSIL.